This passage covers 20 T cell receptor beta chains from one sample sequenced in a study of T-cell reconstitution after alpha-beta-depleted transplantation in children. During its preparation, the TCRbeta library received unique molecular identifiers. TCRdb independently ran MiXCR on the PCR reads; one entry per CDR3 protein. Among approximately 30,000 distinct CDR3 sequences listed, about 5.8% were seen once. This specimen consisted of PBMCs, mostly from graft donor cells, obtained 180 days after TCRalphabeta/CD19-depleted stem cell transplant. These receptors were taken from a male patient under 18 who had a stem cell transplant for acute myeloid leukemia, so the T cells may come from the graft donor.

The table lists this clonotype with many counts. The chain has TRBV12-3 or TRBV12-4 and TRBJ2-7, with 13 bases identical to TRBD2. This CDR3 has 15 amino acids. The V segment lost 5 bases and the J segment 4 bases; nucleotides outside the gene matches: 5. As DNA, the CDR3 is TGTGCCAGCAGTCTGGGGACTAGCGGGATATACGAGCAGTACTTC. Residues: CASSLGTSGIYEQYF.

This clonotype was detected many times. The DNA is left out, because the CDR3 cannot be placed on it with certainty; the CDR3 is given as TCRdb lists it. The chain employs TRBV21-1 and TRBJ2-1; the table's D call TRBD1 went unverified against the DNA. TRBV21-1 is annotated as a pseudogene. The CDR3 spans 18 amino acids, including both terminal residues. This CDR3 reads CASSKALFGTGSYNEQFF.

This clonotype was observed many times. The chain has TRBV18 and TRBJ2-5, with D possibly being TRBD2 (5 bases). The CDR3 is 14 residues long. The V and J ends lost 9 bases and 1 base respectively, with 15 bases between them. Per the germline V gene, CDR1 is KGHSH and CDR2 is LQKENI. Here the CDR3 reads CASSQLSGQETQYF. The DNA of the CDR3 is TGTGCCAGTAGTCAACTAAGCGGCCAAGAGACCCAGTACTTC.

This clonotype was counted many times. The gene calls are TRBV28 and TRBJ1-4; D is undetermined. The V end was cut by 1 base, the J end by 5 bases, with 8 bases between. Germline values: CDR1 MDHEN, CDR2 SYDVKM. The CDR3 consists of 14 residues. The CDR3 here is CASSLSGENEKLFF. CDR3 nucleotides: TGTGCCAGCAGTTTATCAGGCGAGAATGAAAAACTGTTTTTT.

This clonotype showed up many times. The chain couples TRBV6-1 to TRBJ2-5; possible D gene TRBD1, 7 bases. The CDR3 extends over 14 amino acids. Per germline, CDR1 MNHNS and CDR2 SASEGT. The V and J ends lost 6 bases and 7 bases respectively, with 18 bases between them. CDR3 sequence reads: CASRSSGGRWTQYF. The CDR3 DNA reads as TGTGCCAGCAGATCATCAGGGGGGAGGTGGACCCAGTACTTC.

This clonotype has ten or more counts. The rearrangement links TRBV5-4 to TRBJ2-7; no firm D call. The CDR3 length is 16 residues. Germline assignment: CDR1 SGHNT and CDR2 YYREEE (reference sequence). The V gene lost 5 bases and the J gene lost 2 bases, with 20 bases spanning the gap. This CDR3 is CASRGSAGSGTYEQYF. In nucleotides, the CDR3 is TGTGCCAGCAGGGGTTCGGCTGGTAGTGGGACCTACGAGCAGTACTTC.

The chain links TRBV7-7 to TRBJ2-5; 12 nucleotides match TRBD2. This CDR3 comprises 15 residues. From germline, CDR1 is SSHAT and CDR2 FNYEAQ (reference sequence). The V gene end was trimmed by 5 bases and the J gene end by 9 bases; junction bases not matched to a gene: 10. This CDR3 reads CASSTGLAGTAAQYF. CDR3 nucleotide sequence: TGTGCCAGCAGCACAGGACTAGCGGGGACCGCGGCCCAGTACTTC.

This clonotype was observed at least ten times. The CDR3 region is CASRRLAGEDITGELFF. The CDR3 DNA is TGTGCCAGCAGGAGACTAGCGGGGGAAGACATCACCGGGGAGCTGTTTTTT. This sequence joins TRBV6-5 and TRBJ2-2; 12 positions match TRBD2. Looked up from germline, CDR1 is MNHEY and CDR2 is SVGAGI. The V segment lost 6 bases and the J segment 4 bases; nucleotides outside the gene matches: 9. This CDR3 is built from 17 residues.

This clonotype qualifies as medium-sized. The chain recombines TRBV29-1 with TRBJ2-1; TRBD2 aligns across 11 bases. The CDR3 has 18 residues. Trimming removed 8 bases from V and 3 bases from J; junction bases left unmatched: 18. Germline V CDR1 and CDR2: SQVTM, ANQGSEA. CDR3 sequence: CSPVLGFGSGRVYNEQFF. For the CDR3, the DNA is TGCAGCCCCGTATTGGGGTTTGGTAGCGGGAGGGTCTACAATGAGCAGTTCTTC.

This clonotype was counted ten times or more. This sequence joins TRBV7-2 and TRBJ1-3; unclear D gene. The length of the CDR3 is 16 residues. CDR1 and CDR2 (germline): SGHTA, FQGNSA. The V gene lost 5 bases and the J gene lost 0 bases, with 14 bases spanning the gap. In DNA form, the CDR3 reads TGTGCCAGCAGCCCAACAAGGGCCCCCTCTGGAAACACCATATATTTT. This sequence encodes CASSPTRAPSGNTIYF.

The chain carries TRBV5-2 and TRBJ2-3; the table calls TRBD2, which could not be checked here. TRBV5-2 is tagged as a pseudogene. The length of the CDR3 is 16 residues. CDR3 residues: CAMGPGIVLRTDTQYF. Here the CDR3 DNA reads TGTGCCATGGGCCCCGGGATAGTCTTGCGCACAGATACGCAGTATTTT.

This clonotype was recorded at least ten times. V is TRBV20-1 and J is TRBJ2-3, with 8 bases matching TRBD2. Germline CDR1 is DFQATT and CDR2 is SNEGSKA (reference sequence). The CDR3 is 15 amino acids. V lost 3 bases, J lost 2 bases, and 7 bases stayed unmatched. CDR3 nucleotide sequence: TGCAGTGCTAGTAGGGCGGGGGGTCTCACAGATACGCAGTATTTT. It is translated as CSASRAGGLTDTQYF.

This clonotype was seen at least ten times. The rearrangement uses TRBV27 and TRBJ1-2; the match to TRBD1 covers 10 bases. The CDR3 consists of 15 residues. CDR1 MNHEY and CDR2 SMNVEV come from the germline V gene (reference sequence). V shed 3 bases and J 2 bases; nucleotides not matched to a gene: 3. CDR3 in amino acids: CASSLRQGANYGYTF. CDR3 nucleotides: TGTGCCAGCAGTTTGCGACAGGGGGCGAACTATGGCTACACCTTC.

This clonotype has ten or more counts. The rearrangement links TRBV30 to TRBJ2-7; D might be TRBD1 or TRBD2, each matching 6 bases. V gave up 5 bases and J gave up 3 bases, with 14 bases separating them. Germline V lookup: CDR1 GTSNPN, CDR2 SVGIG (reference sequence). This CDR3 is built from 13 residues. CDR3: CAWAQGGGYEQYF. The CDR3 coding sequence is TGTGCCTGGGCACAGGGAGGTGGCTACGAGCAGTACTTC.

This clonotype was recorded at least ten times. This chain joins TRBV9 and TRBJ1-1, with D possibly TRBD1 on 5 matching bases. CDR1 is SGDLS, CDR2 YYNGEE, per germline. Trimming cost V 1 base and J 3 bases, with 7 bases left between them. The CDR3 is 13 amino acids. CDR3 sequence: CASSVSRDTEAFF. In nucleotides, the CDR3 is TGTGCCAGCAGCGTATCCAGGGACACTGAAGCTTTCTTT.

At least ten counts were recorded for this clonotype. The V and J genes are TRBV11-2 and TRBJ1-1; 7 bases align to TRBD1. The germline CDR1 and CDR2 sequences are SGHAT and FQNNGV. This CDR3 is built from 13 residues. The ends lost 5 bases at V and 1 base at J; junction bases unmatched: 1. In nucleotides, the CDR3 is TGTGCCAGCAGCAGGACAGGGAACACTGAAGCTTTCTTT. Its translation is CASSRTGNTEAFF.

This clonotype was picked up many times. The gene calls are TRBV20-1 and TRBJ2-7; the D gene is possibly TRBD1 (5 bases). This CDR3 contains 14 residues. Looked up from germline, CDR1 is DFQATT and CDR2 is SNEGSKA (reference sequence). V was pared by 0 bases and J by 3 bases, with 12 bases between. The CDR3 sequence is CSARDRVQGYEQYF. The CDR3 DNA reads TGCAGTGCTAGAGATAGAGTTCAGGGCTACGAGCAGTACTTC.

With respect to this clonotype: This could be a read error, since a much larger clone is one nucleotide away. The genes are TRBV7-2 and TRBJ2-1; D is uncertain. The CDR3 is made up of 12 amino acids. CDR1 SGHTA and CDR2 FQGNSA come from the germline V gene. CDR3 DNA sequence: TGTGACAGCAGCCCCTACAACAATGAGCAGTTCTTC. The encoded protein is CDSSPYNNEQFF.

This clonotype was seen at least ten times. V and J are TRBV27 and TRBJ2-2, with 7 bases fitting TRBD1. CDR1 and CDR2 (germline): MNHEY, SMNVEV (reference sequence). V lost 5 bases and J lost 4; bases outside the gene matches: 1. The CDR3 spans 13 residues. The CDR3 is CASSHRGTGELFF. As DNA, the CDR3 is TGTGCCAGCAGTCACAGGGGCACCGGGGAGCTGTTTTTT.

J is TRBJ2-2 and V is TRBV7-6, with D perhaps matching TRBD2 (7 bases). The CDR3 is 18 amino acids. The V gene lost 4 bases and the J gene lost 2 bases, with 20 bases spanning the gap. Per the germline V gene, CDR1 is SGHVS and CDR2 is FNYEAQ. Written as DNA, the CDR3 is TGTGCCAGCAGCTACCTAACTGGCGGGGGCTTTAACACCGGGGAGCTGTTTTTT. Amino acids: CASSYLTGGGFNTGELFF. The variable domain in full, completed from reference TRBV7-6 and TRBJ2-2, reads GAGVSQSPRYKVTKRGQDVALRCDPISGHVSLYWYRQALGQGPEFLTYFNYEAQQDKSGLPNDRFSAERPEGSISTLTIQRTEQRDSAMYRCASSYLTGGGFNTGELFFGEGSRLTVL.